This T cell receptor (beta chain) appears in the sequencing data of a study of regulatory T cells in long-lasting Graves disease. This sample's time point: newly diagnosed GD, antithyroid drugs for less than 3 months. Following extraction of RNA from PBMCs, that RNA was used to make the TCR library. According to the study, TCR beta libraries were built with iRepertoire HTBI primers and CDR3-region Arm-PCR. TCRdb used MiXCR to reprocess the multiplex PCR reads, holding one entry per CDR3 protein. Among 350,000 to 500,000 distinct CDR3 sequences, about 16% were seen once, and the ten largest hold about 25%. This clonotype has at least ten counts. Trimming pared 4 bases from V and 6 bases from J, leaving 13 bases between. The CDR3 is 13 amino acids. Germline V gives CDR1 SEHNR, CDR2 FQNEAQ (reference sequence). This sample was also put to use in a study of T cells in Graves' hyperthyroidism and ophthalmopathy.

The sequence was collected from a young woman with Graves disease. The V and J genes are TRBV7-9 and TRBJ2-7; maybe TRBD2 (5 bases). The sequencing used peripheral blood mononuclear cells (PBMCs), collected at new diagnosis, from a patient treated with antithyroid drugs. The CDR3 region is CASSSTLAGEQYF. The CDR3 bases are TGTGCCAGCAGCTCGACCCTAGCAGGCGAGCAGTACTTC.